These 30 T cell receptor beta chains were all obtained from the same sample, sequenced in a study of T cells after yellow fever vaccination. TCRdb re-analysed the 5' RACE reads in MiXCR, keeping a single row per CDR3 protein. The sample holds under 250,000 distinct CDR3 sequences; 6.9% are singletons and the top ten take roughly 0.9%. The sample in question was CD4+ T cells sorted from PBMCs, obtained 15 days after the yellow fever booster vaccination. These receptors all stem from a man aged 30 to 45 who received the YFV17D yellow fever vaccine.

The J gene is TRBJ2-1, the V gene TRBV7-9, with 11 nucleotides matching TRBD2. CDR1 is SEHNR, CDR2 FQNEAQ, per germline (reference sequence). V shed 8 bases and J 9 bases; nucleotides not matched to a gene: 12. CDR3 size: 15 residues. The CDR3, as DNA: TGTGCCAGCGCTCAACTAGCGGGAGTACTTCTTGAGCAGTTCTTC. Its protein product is CASAQLAGVLLEQFF.

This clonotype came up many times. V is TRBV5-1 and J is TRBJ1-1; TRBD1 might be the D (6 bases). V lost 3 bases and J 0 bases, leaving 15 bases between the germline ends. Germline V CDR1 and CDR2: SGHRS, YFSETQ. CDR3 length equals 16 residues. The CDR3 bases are TGCGCCAGCAGCTCACCTACGACAGGATTGAACACTGAAGCTTTCTTT. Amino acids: CASSSPTTGLNTEAFF.

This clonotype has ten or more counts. CDR3 region: CASSLALLETQYF. CDR3 DNA sequence: TGTGCCAGCAGCTTAGCGCTATTGGAGACCCAGTACTTC. The rearrangement joins TRBV7-2 to TRBJ2-5, with no clear D. The CDR3 covers 13 residues. With 0 bases removed from V and 5 bases from J, the gap between germline ends came to 7 bases. Germline V CDR1 and CDR2: SGHTA, FQGNSA.

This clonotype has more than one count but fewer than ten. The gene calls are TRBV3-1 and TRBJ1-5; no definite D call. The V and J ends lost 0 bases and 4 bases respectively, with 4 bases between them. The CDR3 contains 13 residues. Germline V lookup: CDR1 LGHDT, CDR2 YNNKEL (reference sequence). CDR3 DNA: TGTGCCAGCAGCCAAGATGGGAATCAGCCCCAGCATTTT. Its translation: CASSQDGNQPQHF.

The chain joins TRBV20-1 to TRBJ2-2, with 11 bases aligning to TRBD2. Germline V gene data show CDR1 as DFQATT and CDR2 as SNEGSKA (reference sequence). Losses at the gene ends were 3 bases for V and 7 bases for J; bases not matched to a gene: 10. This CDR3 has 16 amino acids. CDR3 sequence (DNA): TGCAGTGCTAGTGTAGCGGGAGGGGTTAATCACGGGGAGCTGTTTTTT. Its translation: CSASVAGGVNHGELFF.

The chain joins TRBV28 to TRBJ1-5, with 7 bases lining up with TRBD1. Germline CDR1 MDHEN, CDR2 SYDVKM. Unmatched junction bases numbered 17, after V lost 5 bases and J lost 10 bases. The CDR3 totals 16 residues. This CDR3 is CASSPHLYRGGHPQHF. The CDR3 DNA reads TGTGCCAGCAGTCCCCACCTTTACAGGGGAGGTCACCCCCAGCATTTT.

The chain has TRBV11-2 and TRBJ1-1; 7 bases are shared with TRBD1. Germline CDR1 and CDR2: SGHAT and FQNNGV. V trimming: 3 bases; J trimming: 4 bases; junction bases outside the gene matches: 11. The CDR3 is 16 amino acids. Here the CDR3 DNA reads TGTGCCAGCAGCTTCCGTCCAGGGGGGAAAGGCACTGAAGCTTTCTTT. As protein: CASSFRPGGKGTEAFF.

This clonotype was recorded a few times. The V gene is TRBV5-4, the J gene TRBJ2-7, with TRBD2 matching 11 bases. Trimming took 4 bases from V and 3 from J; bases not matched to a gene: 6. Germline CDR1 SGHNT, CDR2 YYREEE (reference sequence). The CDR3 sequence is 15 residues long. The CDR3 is CASSKLAGAIYEQYF. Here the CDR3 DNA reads TGTGCCAGCAGCAAACTAGCGGGGGCGATCTACGAGCAGTACTTC.

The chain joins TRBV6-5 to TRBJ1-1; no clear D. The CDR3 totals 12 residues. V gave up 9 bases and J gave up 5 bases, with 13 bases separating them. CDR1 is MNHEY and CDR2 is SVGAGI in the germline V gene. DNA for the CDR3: TGTGCCAGTGGTTTCGGTCGGACTGAAGCTTTCTTT. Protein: CASGFGRTEAFF.

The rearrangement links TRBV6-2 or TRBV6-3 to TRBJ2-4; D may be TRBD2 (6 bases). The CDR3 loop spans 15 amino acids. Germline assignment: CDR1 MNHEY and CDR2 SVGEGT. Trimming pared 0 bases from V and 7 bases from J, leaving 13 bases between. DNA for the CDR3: TGTGCCAGCAGTTACTCCGGAGGGACCGCCAACATTCAGTACTTC. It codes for CASSYSGGTANIQYF.

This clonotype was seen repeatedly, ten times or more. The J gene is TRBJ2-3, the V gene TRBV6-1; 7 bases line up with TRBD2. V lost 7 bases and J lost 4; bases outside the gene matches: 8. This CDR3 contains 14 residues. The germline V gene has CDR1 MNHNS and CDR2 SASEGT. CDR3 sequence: CASNERGGSDTQYF. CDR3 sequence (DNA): TGTGCCAGCAATGAGCGGGGTGGGTCAGATACGCAGTATTTT.

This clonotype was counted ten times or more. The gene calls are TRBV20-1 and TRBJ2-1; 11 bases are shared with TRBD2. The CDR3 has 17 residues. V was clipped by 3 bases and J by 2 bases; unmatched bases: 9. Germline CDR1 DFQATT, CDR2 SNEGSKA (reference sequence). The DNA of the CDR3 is TGCAGTGCTAGGGGAAGACTAGCGGGAAAGCCCTACAATGAGCAGTTCTTC. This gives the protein CSARGRLAGKPYNEQFF.

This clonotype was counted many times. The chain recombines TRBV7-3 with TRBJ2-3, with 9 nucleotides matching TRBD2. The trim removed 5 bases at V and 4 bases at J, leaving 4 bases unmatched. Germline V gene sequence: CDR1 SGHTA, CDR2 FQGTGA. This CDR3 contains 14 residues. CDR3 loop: CASSLGLAPDTQYF. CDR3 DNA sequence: TGTGCCAGCAGCCTGGGACTAGCTCCAGATACGCAGTATTTT.

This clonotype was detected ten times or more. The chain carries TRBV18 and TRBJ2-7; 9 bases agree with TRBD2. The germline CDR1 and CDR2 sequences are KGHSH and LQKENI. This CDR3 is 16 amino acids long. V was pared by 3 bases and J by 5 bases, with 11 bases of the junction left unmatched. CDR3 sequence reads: CASSPPGLAPGHEQYF. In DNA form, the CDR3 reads TGTGCCAGCTCACCCCCCGGACTAGCGCCGGGGCACGAGCAGTACTTC.

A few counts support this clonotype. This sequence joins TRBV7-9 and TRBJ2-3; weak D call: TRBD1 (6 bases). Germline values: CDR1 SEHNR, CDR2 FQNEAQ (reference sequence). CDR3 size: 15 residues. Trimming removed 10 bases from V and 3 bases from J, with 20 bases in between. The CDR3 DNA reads TGTGCCACCACCCTGGGGGCAGGGTGGACAGATACGCAGTATTTT. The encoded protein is CATTLGAGWTDTQYF.

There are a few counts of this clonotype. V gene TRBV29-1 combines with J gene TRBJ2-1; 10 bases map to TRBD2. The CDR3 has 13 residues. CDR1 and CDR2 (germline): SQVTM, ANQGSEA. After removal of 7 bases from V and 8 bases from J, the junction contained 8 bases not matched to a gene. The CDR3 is CSGTGTSDDEQFF. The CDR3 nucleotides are TGCAGCGGCACCGGGACTAGCGACGATGAGCAGTTCTTC.

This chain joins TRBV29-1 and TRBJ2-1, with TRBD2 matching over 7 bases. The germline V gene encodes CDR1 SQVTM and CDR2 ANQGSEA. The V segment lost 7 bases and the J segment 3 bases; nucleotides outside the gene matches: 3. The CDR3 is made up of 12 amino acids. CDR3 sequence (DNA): TGCAGCGGCCGGGACTACTACAATGAGCAGTTCTTC. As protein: CSGRDYYNEQFF.

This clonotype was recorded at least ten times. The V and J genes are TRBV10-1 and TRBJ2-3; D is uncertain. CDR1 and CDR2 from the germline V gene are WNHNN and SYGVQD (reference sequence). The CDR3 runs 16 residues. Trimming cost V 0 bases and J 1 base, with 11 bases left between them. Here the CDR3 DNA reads TGCGCCAGCAGTGAGTCAGTAGGCATTCGCACAGATACGCAGTATTTT. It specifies CASSESVGIRTDTQYF.

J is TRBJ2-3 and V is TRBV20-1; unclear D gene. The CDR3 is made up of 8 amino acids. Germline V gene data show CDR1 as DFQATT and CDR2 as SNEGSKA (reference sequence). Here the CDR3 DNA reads TGCAGCTCAGATACGCAGTATTTT. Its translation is CSSDTQYF.

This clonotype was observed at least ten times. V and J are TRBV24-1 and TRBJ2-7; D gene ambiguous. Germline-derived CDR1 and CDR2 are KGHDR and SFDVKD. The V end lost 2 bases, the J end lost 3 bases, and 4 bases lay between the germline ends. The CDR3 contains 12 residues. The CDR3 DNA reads TGTGCCACCAGTGATTCTAGCTACGAGCAGTACTTC. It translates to CATSDSSYEQYF.

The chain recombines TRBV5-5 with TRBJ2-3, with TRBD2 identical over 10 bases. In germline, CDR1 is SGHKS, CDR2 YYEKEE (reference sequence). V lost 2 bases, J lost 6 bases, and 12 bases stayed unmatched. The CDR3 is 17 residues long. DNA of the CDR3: TGTGCCAGCAGCTTCGTTAGGGCTAGCGGGAGTCGGGATACGCAGTATTTT. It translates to CASSFVRASGSRDTQYF.

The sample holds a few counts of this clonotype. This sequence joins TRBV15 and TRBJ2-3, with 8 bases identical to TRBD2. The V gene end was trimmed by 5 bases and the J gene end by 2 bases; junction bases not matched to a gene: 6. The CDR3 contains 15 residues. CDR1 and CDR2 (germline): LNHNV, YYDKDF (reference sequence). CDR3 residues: CATSPTGGPTDTQYF. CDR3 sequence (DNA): TGTGCCACCAGCCCCACGGGAGGGCCCACAGATACGCAGTATTTT.

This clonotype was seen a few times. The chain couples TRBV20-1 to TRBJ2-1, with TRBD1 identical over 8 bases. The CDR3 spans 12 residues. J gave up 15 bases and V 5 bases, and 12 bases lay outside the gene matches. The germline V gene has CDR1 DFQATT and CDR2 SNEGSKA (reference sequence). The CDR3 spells CSAPDRASEPFF. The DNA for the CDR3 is TGCAGTGCTCCGGACAGGGCCAGTGAACCGTTCTTC.

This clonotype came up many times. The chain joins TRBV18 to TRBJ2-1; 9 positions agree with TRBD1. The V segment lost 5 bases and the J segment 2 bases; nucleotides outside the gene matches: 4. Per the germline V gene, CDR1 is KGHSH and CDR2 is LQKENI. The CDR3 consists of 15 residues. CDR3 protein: CASSSQGAAYNEQFF. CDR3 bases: TGTGCCAGCTCATCACAGGGGGCGGCCTACAATGAGCAGTTCTTC.

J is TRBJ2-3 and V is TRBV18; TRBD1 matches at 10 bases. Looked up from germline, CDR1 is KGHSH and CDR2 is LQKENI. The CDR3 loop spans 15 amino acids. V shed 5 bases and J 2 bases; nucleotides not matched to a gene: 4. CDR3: CASSTGTGDTDTQYF. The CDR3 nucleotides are TGTGCCAGCTCAACCGGGACAGGGGACACAGATACGCAGTATTTT.

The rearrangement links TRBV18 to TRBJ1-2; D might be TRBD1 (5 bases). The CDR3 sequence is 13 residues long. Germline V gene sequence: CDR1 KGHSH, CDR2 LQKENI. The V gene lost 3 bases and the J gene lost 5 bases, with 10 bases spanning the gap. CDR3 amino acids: CASSPEQEYGYTF. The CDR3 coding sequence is TGTGCCAGCTCACCCGAACAGGAGTATGGCTACACCTTC.

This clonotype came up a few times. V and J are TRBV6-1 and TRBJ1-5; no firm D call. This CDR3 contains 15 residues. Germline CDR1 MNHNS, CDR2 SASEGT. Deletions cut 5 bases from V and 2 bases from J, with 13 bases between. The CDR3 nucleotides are TGTGCCAGCAGTAGATCTACGGACGGCAATCAGCCCCAGCATTTT. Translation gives CASSRSTDGNQPQHF.

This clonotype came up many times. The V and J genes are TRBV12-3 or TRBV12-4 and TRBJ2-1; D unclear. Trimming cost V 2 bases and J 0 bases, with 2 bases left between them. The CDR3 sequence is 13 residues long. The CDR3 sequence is CASSLISYNEQFF. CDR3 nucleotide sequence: TGTGCCAGCAGTTTAATCTCCTACAATGAGCAGTTCTTC.

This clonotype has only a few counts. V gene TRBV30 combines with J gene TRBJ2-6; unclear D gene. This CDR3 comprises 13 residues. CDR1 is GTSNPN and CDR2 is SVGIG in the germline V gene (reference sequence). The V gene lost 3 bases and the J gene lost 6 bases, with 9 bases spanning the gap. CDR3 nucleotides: TGTGCCTGGAGCCAAGGGATGGCCAACGTCCTGACTTTC. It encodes CAWSQGMANVLTF. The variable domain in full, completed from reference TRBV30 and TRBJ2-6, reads SQTIHQWPATLVQPVGSPLSLECTVEGTSNPNLYWYRQAAGRGLQLLFYSVGIGQISSEVPQNLSASRPQDRQFILSSKKLLLSDSGFYLCAWSQGMANVLTFGAGSRLTVL.

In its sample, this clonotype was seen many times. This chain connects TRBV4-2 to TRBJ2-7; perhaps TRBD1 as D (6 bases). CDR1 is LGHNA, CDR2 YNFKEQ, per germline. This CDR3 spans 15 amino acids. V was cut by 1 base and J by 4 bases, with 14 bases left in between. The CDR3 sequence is CASSQAGATGYEQYF. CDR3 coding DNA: TGTGCCAGCAGCCAAGCAGGGGCCACGGGATACGAGCAGTACTTC.